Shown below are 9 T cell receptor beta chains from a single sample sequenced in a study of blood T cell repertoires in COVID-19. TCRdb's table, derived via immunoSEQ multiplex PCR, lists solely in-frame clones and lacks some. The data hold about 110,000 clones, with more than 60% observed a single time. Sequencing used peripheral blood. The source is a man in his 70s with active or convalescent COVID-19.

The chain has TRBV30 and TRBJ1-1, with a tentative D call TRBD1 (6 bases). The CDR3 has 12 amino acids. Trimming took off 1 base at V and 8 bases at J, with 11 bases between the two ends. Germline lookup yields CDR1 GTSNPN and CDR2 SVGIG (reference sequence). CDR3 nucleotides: TGTGCCTGGAGTGCCCTTACAGGGGAAGCTTTCTTT. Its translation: CAWSALTGEAFF.

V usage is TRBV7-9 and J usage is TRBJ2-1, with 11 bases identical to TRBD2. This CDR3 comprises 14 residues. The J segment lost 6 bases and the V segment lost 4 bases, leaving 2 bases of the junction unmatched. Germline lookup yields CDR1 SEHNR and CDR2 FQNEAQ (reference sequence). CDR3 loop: CASSSGLAVNEQFF. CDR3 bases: TGTGCCAGCAGCTCGGGACTAGCGGTCAATGAGCAGTTCTTC.

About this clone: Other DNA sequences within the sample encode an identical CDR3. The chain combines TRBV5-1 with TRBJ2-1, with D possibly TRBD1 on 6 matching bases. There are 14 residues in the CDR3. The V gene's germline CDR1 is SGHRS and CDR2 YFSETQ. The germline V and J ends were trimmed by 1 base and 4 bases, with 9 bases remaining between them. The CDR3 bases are TGCGCCAGCAGCTTGACAGGGTCATACAATGAGCAGTTCTTC. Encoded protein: CASSLTGSYNEQFF.

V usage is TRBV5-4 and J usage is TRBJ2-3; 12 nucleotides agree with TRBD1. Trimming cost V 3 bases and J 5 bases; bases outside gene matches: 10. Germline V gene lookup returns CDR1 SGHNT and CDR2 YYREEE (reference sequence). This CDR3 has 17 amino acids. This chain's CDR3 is CASSSIRWDRGRDTQYF. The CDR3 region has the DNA TGTGCCAGCAGCTCGATCCGTTGGGACAGGGGGCGAGATACGCAGTATTTT.

The CDR3 spells CASSLAPGPGSPLHF. Here the CDR3 DNA reads TGTGCCAGCAGCTTAGCGCCCGGCCCGGGTTCACCCCTCCACTTT. The chain couples TRBV7-2 to TRBJ1-6; no reliable D call. The V gene lost 0 bases and the J gene lost 9 bases, with 12 bases spanning the gap. Germline values: CDR1 SGHTA, CDR2 FQGNSA. The CDR3 has 15 amino acids. The whole variable domain, filled in from reference TRBV7-2 and TRBJ1-6, reads GAGVSQSPSNKVTEKGKDVELRCDPISGHTALYWYRQSLGQGLEFLIYFQGNSAPDKSGLPSDRFSAERTGGSVSTLTIQRTQQEDSAVYLCASSLAPGPGSPLHFGNGTRLTVT.

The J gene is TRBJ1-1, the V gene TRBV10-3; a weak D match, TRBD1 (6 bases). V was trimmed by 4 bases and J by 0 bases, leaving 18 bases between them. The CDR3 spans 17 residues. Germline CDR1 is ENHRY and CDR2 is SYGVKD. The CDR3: CAISARGAKGMNTEAFF. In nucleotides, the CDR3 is TGTGCCATCAGTGCCCGGGGGGCAAAAGGGATGAACACTGAAGCTTTCTTT.

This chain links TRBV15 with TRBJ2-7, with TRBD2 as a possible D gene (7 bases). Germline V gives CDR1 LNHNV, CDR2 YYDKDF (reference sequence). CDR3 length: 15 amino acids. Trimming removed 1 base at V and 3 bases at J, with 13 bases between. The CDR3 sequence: CATSRVRGGGYEQYF. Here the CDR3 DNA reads TGTGCCACCAGCAGAGTAAGAGGGGGGGGCTACGAGCAGTACTTC.

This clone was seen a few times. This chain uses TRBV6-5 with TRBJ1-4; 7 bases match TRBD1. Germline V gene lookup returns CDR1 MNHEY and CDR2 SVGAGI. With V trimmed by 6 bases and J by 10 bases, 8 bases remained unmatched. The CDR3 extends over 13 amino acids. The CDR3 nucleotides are TGTGCCAGCAGAACGGGGACAGATAGAAAACTGTTTTTT. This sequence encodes CASRTGTDRKLFF.

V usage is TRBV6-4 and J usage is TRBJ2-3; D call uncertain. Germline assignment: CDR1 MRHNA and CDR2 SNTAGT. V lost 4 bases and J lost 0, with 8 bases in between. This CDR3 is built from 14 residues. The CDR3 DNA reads TGTGCCAGCAGTGCGGAGCCCAGCACAGATACGCAGTATTTT. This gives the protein CASSAEPSTDTQYF.